These 27 T cell receptor beta chains came from one sample sequenced in a study of T cell responses to AZD1222 COVID-19 vaccine. Using immunoSEQ multiplex PCR, the repertoire was profiled, and TCRdb retains in-frame clones only, with some absent. The sample has under 150,000 clones, around 94% seen once. This specimen consisted of peripheral blood, obtained 28 days after the second AZD1222 dose. The receptors originated from an adult who received the AZD1222 COVID-19 vaccine.

V and J are TRBV7-2 and TRBJ2-1, with 14 bases aligning to TRBD2. This CDR3 contains 17 residues. Germline V gives CDR1 SGHTA, CDR2 FQGNSA. The J segment lost 4 bases and the V segment lost 1 base, leaving 3 bases of the junction unmatched. For the CDR3, the DNA is TGTGCCAGCAGCTTAGACAGACTAGCGGGAGGGTACAATGAGCAGTTCTTC. Its translation: CASSLDRLAGGYNEQFF.

The chain joins TRBV27 to TRBJ1-1; TRBD1 agrees at 7 bases. This CDR3 has 17 amino acids. Germline V gene sequence: CDR1 MNHEY, CDR2 SMNVEV (reference sequence). V was clipped by 4 bases and J by 1 base; unmatched bases: 12. This CDR3 is CASSSPRQGGRNTEAFF. In DNA, the CDR3 is TGTGCCAGCAGTTCCCCTCGACAGGGCGGTAGGAACACTGAAGCTTTCTTT.

J is TRBJ1-1 and V is TRBV2; TRBD1 is a possible D gene (5 bases). CDR3 length: 15 residues. Trimming cost V 7 bases and J 4 bases, with 19 bases left between them. Germline assignment: CDR1 SNHLY and CDR2 FYNNEI. CDR3 nucleotides: TGTGCCAGCACCTCCCGGGACCTACGAACCACTGAAGCTTTCTTT. Its translation: CASTSRDLRTTEAFF.

The rearrangement uses TRBV10-3 and TRBJ1-5; D may be TRBD1 (5 bases). The CDR3 consists of 14 residues. With 6 bases removed from V and 3 bases from J, the gap between germline ends came to 12 bases. Germline CDR1 and CDR2: ENHRY and SYGVKD. CDR3 sequence reads: CAIRGTAINQPQHF. The DNA for the CDR3 is TGTGCCATCAGGGGGACTGCTATCAATCAGCCCCAGCATTTT.

This rearrangement joins TRBV2 to TRBJ1-2; D is uncertain. Germline values: CDR1 SNHLY, CDR2 FYNNEI. This CDR3 is built from 13 residues. Trimming cost V 11 bases and J 2 bases, with 15 bases left between them. CDR3 sequence: CAGSWDSNYGYTF. For the CDR3, the DNA is TGTGCCGGGAGCTGGGATTCCAACTATGGCTACACCTTC.

The chain links TRBV5-1 to TRBJ1-2; maybe TRBD1 (5 bases). V lost 0 bases, J lost 8 bases, and 17 bases lay in between. The CDR3 contains 15 residues. Looked up from germline, CDR1 is SGHRS and CDR2 is YFSETQ. CDR3 DNA: TGCGCCAGCAGCTTGGAGTGGGGCCGGGTCGCGGGCTACACCTTC. Translation: CASSLEWGRVAGYTF. The variable domain in full, completed from reference TRBV5-1 and TRBJ1-2, reads KAGVTQTPRYLIKTRGQQVTLSCSPISGHRSVSWYQQTPGQGLQFLFEYFSETQRNKGNFPGRFSGRQFSNSRSEMNVSTLELGDSALYLCASSLEWGRVAGYTFGSGTRLTVV.

The chain combines TRBV10-1 with TRBJ1-1; tentative D call: TRBD1 (5 bases). The V gene's germline CDR1 is WNHNN and CDR2 SYGVQD (reference sequence). The CDR3 runs to 13 residues. Trimming shortened V by 5 bases and J by 5 bases, and 12 bases separated the two germline ends. The CDR3 sequence is CASSSGPGTEAFF. CDR3 sequence (DNA): TGCGCCAGCAGTTCGGGACCAGGAACTGAAGCTTTCTTT.

The chain is built from TRBV5-1 and TRBJ1-1; 7 positions agree with TRBD1. The CDR3 runs to 16 residues. Germline trimming cut 2 bases from V and 4 bases from J; bases unmatched to any gene: 11. Germline lookup yields CDR1 SGHRS and CDR2 YFSETQ. CDR3 loop: CASSLEPPTGATEAFF. CDR3 coding DNA: TGCGCCAGCAGCTTAGAGCCGCCAACAGGGGCCACTGAAGCTTTCTTT.

This clone has a single count. The V call is TRBV5-4, the J call TRBJ1-1, with 9 bases lining up with TRBD1. This CDR3 region has 15 residues. Trimming cost V 0 bases and J 4 bases; bases outside gene matches: 4. Germline assignment: CDR1 SGHNT and CDR2 YYREEE (reference sequence). The CDR3 is CASSLVGQGGTEAFF. CDR3 bases: TGTGCCAGCAGCTTGGTGGGACAGGGAGGCACTGAAGCTTTCTTT.

The chain combines TRBV5-1 with TRBJ2-7; TRBD2 might be the D (5 bases). Per germline, CDR1 SGHRS and CDR2 YFSETQ. The V end lost 4 bases, the J end lost 0 bases, and 14 bases lay between the germline ends. The CDR3 consists of 15 residues. The CDR3 loop reads CASSIGPEDSYEQYF. DNA for the CDR3: TGCGCCAGCAGCATTGGTCCGGAGGACTCCTACGAGCAGTACTTC.

This chain uses TRBV5-6 with TRBJ1-4, with 7 nucleotides matching TRBD1. The germline CDR1 and CDR2 sequences are SGHDT and YYEEEE. J gave up 7 bases and V 2 bases, and 8 bases lay outside the gene matches. The CDR3 extends over 15 amino acids. The CDR3 spells CASSLGDSVAEKLFF. The CDR3 coding sequence is TGTGCCAGCAGCTTAGGGGACAGCGTCGCTGAAAAACTGTTTTTT.

The chain has TRBV28 and TRBJ1-2, with TRBD1 matching 7 bases. CDR1 is MDHEN and CDR2 is SYDVKM in the germline V gene. The V and J ends lost 2 bases and 8 bases, in that order; junction bases with no gene match: 14. The length of the CDR3 is 16 residues. CDR3 sequence reads: CASSLSDRVQGQGYTF. The CDR3 DNA sequence: TGTGCCAGCAGTTTAAGCGATAGGGTACAGGGGCAAGGCTACACCTTC.

V and J are TRBV5-4 and TRBJ1-6, with TRBD1 matching over 9 bases. Germline V gene data show CDR1 as SGHNT and CDR2 as YYREEE (reference sequence). The CDR3 sequence is 17 residues long. Unmatched junction bases numbered 6, after V lost 0 bases and J lost 5 bases. The CDR3: CASSLGAGTGNNSPLHF. Here the CDR3 DNA reads TGTGCCAGCAGCTTGGGGGCCGGGACAGGGAATAATTCACCCCTCCACTTT.

The chain uses TRBV19 and TRBJ2-3; D is uncertain. CDR1 and CDR2 from the germline V gene are LNHDA and SQIVND (reference sequence). V lost 5 bases to trimming and J lost 1 base, with 10 bases between them. The CDR3 length is 14 residues. The CDR3 coding sequence is TGTGCCAGTAGTGGAAGGGTCGGCACAGATACGCAGTATTTT. Translated: CASSGRVGTDTQYF.

The chain links TRBV5-1 to TRBJ1-1, with D tentatively TRBD1 (5 bases). This CDR3 spans 14 amino acids. Trimming pared 6 bases from V and 2 bases from J, leaving 14 bases between. Germline V gene lookup returns CDR1 SGHRS and CDR2 YFSETQ. In nucleotides, the CDR3 is TGCGCCAGCACTTCCGGGACCCCCAACACTGAAGCTTTCTTT. As protein: CASTSGTPNTEAFF.

This clone showed up just once. The V gene is TRBV29-1, the J gene TRBJ1-2, with 9 bases that match TRBD1. Germline-derived CDR1 and CDR2 are SQVTM and ANQGSEA. J gave up 6 bases and V 0 bases, and 11 bases lay outside the gene matches. The CDR3 consists of 16 residues. The CDR3 loop reads CSVEDPDRGARDGYTF. The CDR3 DNA follows: TGCAGCGTTGAAGATCCCGACAGGGGGGCGAGAGATGGCTACACCTTC.

The J gene is TRBJ1-1, the V gene TRBV6-2 or TRBV6-3; a possible D gene is TRBD1 (5 bases). Trimming removed 0 bases from V and 3 bases from J, with 14 bases in between. The CDR3 spans 16 residues. The germline V gene encodes CDR1 MNHEY and CDR2 SVGEGT. The CDR3 loop reads CASSYSNGGWYTEAFF. In DNA form, the CDR3 reads TGTGCCAGCAGTTACTCAAACGGGGGATGGTACACTGAAGCTTTCTTT.

The gene calls are TRBV4-2 and TRBJ1-2, with a possible D match to TRBD1 (6 bases). V was clipped by 0 bases and J by 6 bases, with 20 bases between them. Germline CDR1 is LGHNA and CDR2 is YNFKEQ. This CDR3 spans 17 amino acids. The CDR3 loop is CASSQDLIGYRENGYTF. The CDR3 nucleotides read TGTGCCAGCAGCCAAGATCTTATTGGATACAGGGAAAATGGCTACACCTTC.

This clone was detected once. This chain connects TRBV27 to TRBJ1-1, with a weak D call TRBD1 (5 bases). V was shortened by 5 bases and J by 5 bases, with 15 bases between the two germline ends. The length of the CDR3 is 14 residues. Per germline, CDR1 MNHEY and CDR2 SMNVEV (reference sequence). CDR3 nucleotides: TGTGCCAGCAGTAACGCTGGGGGGGGAACTGAAGCTTTCTTT. As protein: CASSNAGGGTEAFF.

V is TRBV2 and J is TRBJ1-1; no clear D gene. V was clipped by 4 bases and J by 0 bases, with 6 bases between them. The CDR3 runs 13 residues. In germline, CDR1 is SNHLY, CDR2 FYNNEI. The CDR3 DNA follows: TGTGCCAGCAGTGTGGGGTTGAACACTGAAGCTTTCTTT. Translation gives CASSVGLNTEAFF.

The chain links TRBV19 to TRBJ1-2; TRBD1 is a possible D gene (6 bases). The CDR3 covers 13 residues. The V end was cut by 6 bases, the J end by 6 bases, with 14 bases between. Germline V gene sequence: CDR1 LNHDA, CDR2 SQIVND (reference sequence). CDR3 protein: CASRWLEGDGYTF. The CDR3 bases are TGTGCCAGTAGATGGTTAGAGGGGGATGGCTACACCTTC.

This clone was observed once. The chain links TRBV4-2 to TRBJ2-3, with unresolved D. Trimming shortened V by 0 bases and J by 4 bases, and 2 bases separated the two germline ends. The CDR3 is made up of 12 amino acids. Germline V gene sequence: CDR1 LGHNA, CDR2 YNFKEQ. CDR3 DNA sequence: TGTGCCAGCAGCCAAGAGTCAGATACGCAGTATTTT. Encoded protein: CASSQESDTQYF.

V is TRBV5-1 and J is TRBJ1-1; D uncertain. The CDR3 is made up of 16 amino acids. The germline V gene encodes CDR1 SGHRS and CDR2 YFSETQ. The V gene lost 4 bases and the J gene lost 3 bases, with 19 bases spanning the gap. For the CDR3, the DNA is TGCGCCAGCAGCCCCCCGGGCGGGGAGTTTGACACTGAAGCTTTCTTT. Its protein product is CASSPPGGEFDTEAFF.

The rearrangement links TRBV9 to TRBJ2-1; TRBD1 agrees at 8 bases. V lost 3 bases and J lost 2; bases outside the gene matches: 10. Germline V gene sequence: CDR1 SGDLS, CDR2 YYNGEE. CDR3 length: 17 residues. CDR3 coding DNA: TGTGCCAGCAGCGCCCGACAGGGGATCTTGGCCTACAATGAGCAGTTCTTC. This encodes CASSARQGILAYNEQFF.

The chain uses TRBV19 and TRBJ1-5, with D maybe TRBD1 (6 bases). The CDR3 is made up of 16 amino acids. Per germline, CDR1 LNHDA and CDR2 SQIVND (reference sequence). Trimming stripped 4 bases from V and 0 bases from J, with 13 bases between. The CDR3 bases are TGTGCCAGTAGTAAAAGTGGGACACATAGCAATCAGCCCCAGCATTTT. This translates into CASSKSGTHSNQPQHF.

The CDR3, as DNA: TGTGCCAGTAGCCAGGGGGGGAATCAGCCCCAGCATTTT. It is translated as CASSQGGNQPQHF. The V gene is TRBV19, the J gene TRBJ1-5, with TRBD1 matching over 7 bases. J was trimmed by 4 bases and V by 6 bases; bases with no gene match: 3. The CDR3 totals 13 residues. Germline values: CDR1 LNHDA, CDR2 SQIVND (reference sequence).

In this sample, this clone turned up once. The chain couples TRBV24-1 to TRBJ2-5, with 7 positions matching TRBD2. The CDR3 runs 17 residues. J was trimmed by 5 bases and V by 5 bases; bases with no gene match: 16. Per germline, CDR1 KGHDR and CDR2 SFDVKD. Written as DNA, the CDR3 is TGTGCCACCAGTGCTCCACGGGGACGGGGGGAATGGGAGACCCAGTACTTC. Protein: CATSAPRGRGEWETQYF.